This T cell receptor beta chain was profiled in a study of Graves' ophthalmopathy and Graves' hyperthyroidism. For repertoire sequencing, the TCR beta CDR3 regions were amplified from RNA transcripts. Second-round multiplex PCR followed a first-round RT-PCR using HTBI primers. Via MiXCR, TCRdb re-called the multiplex PCR reads, giving one row per CDR3 protein. This sample has some 1.1 million distinct CDR3 sequences, with about 36% found just once. This CDR3 spans 17 amino acids. Germline V gene sequence: CDR1 MGHRA, CDR2 YSYEKL. V was cut by 1 base and J by 8 bases, with 20 bases left in between. In its sample, this clonotype was seen a few times. Its antigen remains unknown. Findings and caveats of the study: Among expanded thyroid clonotypes above 0.001 frequency, most also occurred in blood.

J is TRBJ1-4 and V is TRBV4-1; possibly TRBD1 for D (6 bases). Specimen: peripheral blood or thyroid tissue (not recorded which). The receptor comes from an adult man with Graves' hyperthyroidism. In DNA, the CDR3 is TGCGCCAGCAGCCAAGGAAAAGCGGGGGGCATGAGGGAAAAACTGTTTTTT. It encodes CASSQGKAGGMREKLFF.